This T cell receptor beta chain was found in a study of shared T cell receptors in the human thymus. Here immunoSEQ multiplex PCR was the method, and the copy in TCRdb shows in-frame clones only, minus some. The sample consists of about 610,000 clones, approximately 90% of them appearing once. These same records also appear under a second study, on human thymus T cells. That source notes: Having surgery to correct congenital heart defects, healthy Finnish infants acted as the donors. The thymus tissue came from resections taken during corrective heart surgery. Repertoires from thymus and blood appeared to show biased V and J gene usage. Related research reported highly overlapping thymic repertoires among unrelated individuals.

Sequenced input: thymocytes. The origin of this receptor is a boy in the first two years of life with a congenital heart defect.

CDR3 in DNA: TGCGCCAGCGGCCGCGGGGGAGAGCAGTTCTTC. Residues: CASGRGGEQFF. V gene TRBV4-1 combines with J gene TRBJ2-1; TRBD2 agrees at 7 bases. With V trimmed by 8 bases and J by 10 bases, 5 bases remained unmatched. The CDR3 consists of 11 residues. CDR1 MGHRA and CDR2 YSYEKL come from the germline V gene.